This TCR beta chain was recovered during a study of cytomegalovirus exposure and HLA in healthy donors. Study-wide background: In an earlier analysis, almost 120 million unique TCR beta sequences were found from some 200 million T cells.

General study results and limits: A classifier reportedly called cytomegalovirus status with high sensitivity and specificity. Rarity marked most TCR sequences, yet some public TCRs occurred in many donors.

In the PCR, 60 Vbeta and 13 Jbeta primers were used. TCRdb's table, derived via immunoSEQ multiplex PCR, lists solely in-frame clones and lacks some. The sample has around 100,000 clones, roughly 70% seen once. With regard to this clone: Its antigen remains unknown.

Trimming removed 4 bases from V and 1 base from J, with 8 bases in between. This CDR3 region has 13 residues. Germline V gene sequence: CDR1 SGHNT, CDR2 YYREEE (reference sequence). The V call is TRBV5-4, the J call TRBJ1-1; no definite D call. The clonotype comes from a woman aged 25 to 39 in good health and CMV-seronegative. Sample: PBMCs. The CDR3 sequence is CASSEDRNTEAFF. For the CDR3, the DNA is TGTGCCAGCAGCGAGGATCGGAACACTGAAGCTTTCTTT. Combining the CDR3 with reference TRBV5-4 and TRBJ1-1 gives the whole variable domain ETGVTQSPTHLIKTRGQQVTLRCSSQSGHNTVSWYQQALGQGPQFIFQYYREEENGRGNFPPRFSGLQFPNYSSELNVNALELDDSALYLCASSEDRNTEAFFGQGTRLTVV.